This TCR beta chain emerged from a study of cytomegalovirus exposure and HLA in healthy donors. Points from the study as a whole: A later analysis reportedly found fewer N-insertions in an Asian-associated ancestry cluster than the roughly 670-donor mean. TRBV6-2, TRBV6-3 and some other V segments were unresolvable in 87-base-pair reads.

This clone was detected a few times. The antigen is undetermined. PCR used 60 Vbeta primers and 13 Jbeta primers. The protocol was immunoSEQ multiplex PCR, while the TCRdb copy is restricted to in-frame clones and leaves out a portion. The top ten clones hold less than 2% of a sample with 220,000 or so clones, 65% to 75% of them seen once. The CDR3 is 14 residues long. Trimming took off 4 bases at V and 0 bases at J, with 11 bases between the two ends. Germline V gene sequence: CDR1 SGHRS, CDR2 YFSETQ. This clonotype was sampled from a woman aged 25-40 years in good health and CMV-seronegative. J is TRBJ2-7 and V is TRBV5-1; D possibly corresponds to TRBD2 (6 bases). Material for sequencing was PBMCs. The CDR3: CASSHGTDSYEQYF. The CDR3 DNA reads TGCGCCAGCAGCCACGGGACTGACTCCTACGAGCAGTACTTC.